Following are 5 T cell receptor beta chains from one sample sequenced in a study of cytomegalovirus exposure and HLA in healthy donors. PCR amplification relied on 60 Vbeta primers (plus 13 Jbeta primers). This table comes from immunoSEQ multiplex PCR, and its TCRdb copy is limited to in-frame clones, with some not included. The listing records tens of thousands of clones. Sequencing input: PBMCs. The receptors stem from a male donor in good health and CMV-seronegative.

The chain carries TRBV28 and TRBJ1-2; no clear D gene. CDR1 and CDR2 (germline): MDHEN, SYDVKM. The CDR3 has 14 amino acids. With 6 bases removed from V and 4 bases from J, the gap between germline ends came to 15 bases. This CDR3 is CASSPQAAPYGYTF. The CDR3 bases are TGTGCCAGCAGCCCTCAGGCAGCCCCCTATGGCTACACCTTC.

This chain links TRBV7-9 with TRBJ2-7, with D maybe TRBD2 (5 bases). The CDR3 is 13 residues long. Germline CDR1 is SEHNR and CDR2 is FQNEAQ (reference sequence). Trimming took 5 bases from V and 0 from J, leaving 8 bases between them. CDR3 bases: TGTGCCAGCAGCGGCGGGCACTCCTACGAGCAGTACTTC. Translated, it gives CASSGGHSYEQYF.

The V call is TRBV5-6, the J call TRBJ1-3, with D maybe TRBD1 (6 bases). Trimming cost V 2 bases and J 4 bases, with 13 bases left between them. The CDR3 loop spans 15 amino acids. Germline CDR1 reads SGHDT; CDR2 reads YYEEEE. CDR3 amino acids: CASSFAPGTGNTIYF. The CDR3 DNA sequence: TGTGCCAGCAGCTTTGCTCCGGGGACAGGAAACACCATATATTTT. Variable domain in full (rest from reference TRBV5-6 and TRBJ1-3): DAGVTQSPTHLIKTRGQQVTLRCSPKSGHDTVSWYQQALGQGPQFIFQYYEEEERQRGNFPDRFSGHQFPNYSSELNVNALLLGDSALYLCASSFAPGTGNTIYFGEGSWLTVV.

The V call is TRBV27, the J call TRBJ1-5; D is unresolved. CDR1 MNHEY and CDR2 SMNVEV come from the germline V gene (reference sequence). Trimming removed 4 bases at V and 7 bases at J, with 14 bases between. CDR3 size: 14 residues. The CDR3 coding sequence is TGTGCCAGCAGTTATCTCGGCGGTGGGCAGCCCCAGCATTTT. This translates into CASSYLGGGQPQHF.

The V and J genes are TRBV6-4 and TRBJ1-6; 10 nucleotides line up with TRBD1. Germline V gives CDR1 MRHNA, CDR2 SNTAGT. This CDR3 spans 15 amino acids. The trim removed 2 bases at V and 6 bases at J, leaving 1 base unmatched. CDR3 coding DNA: TGTGCCAGCAGTGACGGACAGGGGGGTAATTCACCCCTCCACTTT. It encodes CASSDGQGGNSPLHF.